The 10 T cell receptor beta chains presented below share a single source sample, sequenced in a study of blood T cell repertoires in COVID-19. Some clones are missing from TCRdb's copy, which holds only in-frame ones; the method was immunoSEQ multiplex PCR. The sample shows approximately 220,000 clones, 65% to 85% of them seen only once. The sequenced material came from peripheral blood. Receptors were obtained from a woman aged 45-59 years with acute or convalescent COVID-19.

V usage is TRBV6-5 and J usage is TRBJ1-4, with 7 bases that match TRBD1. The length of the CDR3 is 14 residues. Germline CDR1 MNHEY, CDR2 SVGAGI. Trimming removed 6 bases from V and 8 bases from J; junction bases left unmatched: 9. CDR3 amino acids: CASSRQGFGEKLFF. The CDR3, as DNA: TGTGCCAGCAGCAGACAGGGATTTGGGGAAAAACTGTTTTTT.

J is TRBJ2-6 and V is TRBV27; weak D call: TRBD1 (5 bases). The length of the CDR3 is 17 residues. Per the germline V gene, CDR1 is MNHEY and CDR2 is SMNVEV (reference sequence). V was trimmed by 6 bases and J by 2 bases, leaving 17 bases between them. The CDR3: CASSRQPPGTGANVLTF. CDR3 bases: TGTGCCAGCAGCCGACAACCTCCAGGGACTGGGGCCAACGTCCTGACTTTC.

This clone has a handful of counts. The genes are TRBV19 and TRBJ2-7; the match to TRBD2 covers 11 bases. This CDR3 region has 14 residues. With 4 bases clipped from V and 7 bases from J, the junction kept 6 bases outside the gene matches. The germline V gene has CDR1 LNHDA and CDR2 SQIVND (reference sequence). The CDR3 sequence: CASSTLAGVGEQYF. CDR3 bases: TGTGCCAGTAGTACACTAGCGGGAGTCGGAGAGCAGTACTTC.

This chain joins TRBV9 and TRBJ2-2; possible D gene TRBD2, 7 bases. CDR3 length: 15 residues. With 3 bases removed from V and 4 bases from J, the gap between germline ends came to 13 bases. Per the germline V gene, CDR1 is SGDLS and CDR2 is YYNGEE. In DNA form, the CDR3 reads TGTGCCAGCAGCGGGGGGAGGGGGGCCACCGGGGAGCTGTTTTTT. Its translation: CASSGGRGATGELFF.

The CDR3 is CAGNPAGATDTQYF. CDR3 bases: TGTGCCGGTAATCCCGCGGGGGCAACAGATACGCAGTATTTT. The chain couples TRBV2 to TRBJ2-3; weak D call: TRBD2 (7 bases). Germline-derived CDR1 and CDR2 are SNHLY and FYNNEI. The V gene lost 11 bases and the J gene lost 3 bases, with 18 bases spanning the gap. The CDR3 has 14 amino acids.

CDR3 loop: CASSQKGTSGRALETQYF. The DNA for the CDR3 is TGTGCCAGCAGCCAGAAAGGGACTAGCGGGAGGGCCTTAGAGACCCAGTACTTC. This chain links TRBV3-1 (or the pseudogene TRBV3-2) with TRBJ2-5; 16 positions match TRBD2. V shed 3 bases and J 4 bases; nucleotides not matched to a gene: 8. CDR1 and CDR2 from the germline V gene are LGHDT and YNNKEL (reference sequence). This CDR3 has 18 residues.

CDR3 sequence: CASSQGYLPGKLFF. CDR3 nucleotide sequence: TGTGCCAGCAGCCAAGGGTACCTCCCCGGTAAACTGTTTTTT. The rearrangement links TRBV3-1 (or the pseudogene TRBV3-2) to TRBJ1-4; D gene uncertain. The CDR3 sequence is 14 residues long. Germline CDR1 is LGHDT and CDR2 is YNNKEL (reference sequence). Trimming took off 1 base at V and 11 bases at J, with 14 bases between the two ends.

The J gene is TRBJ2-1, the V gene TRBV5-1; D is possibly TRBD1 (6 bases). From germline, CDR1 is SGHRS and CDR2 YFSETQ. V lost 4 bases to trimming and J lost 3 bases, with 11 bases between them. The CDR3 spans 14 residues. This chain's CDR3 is CASSREGGYNEQFF. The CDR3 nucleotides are TGCGCCAGCAGCCGCGAAGGGGGCTACAATGAGCAGTTCTTC.

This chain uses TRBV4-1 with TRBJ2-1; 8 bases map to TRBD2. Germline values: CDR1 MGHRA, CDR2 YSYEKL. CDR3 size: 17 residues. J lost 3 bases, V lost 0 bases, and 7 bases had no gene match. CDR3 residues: CASSQDAAGGVYNEQFF. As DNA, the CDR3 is TGCGCCAGCAGCCAAGACGCTGCGGGAGGAGTCTACAATGAGCAGTTCTTC.

CDR3 in DNA: TGTGCCAGTCATATCGGGACAGGCAATCAGCCCCAGCATTTT. Its translation is CASHIGTGNQPQHF. The V gene is TRBV19, the J gene TRBJ1-5; TRBD1 agrees at 7 bases. The junction had 6 bases not matched to a gene; V was cut back by 8 bases and J by 2 bases. The CDR3 consists of 14 residues. CDR1 is LNHDA, CDR2 SQIVND, per germline (reference sequence).